This paragraph reports one T cell receptor (beta chain). Its antigen remains unknown. The sample belongs to a study of vaccination and CD4 T cells after COVID-19. Study background: Collection of post-COVID samples occurred a median 101 days after diagnosis, spanning a range of 35 to 161. A median of approximately 75 days (range 14 to 241) separated dose two from the taking of post-vaccine samples.

This CDR3 comprises 15 residues. J gave up 2 bases and V 4 bases, and 4 bases lay outside the gene matches. Germline lookup yields CDR1 SEHNR and CDR2 FQNEAQ (reference sequence). Positive PCR dates ranged from March to December 2020; these dates predated US Alpha, Beta and Delta variants. TCRdb re-analysed the PCR reads in MiXCR, keeping a single row per CDR3 protein. This sample yields about 20,000 distinct CDR3 sequences, of which 58% are seen a single time; approximately 1.1% belongs to the top ten. Overall study findings and caveats: In convalescent patients, 304 of 307 vaccine-specific clones were mono-reactive for SARS-CoV-2 spike.

Sequences were derived from CD4+ T cells from blood, sampled before SARS-CoV-2 vaccination. This clonotype was sampled from a human donor who had recovered from COVID-19. V is TRBV7-9 and J is TRBJ2-1; TRBD2 matches at 8 bases. CDR3 sequence reads: CASSYPGLAYNEQFF. The CDR3 bases are TGTGCCAGCAGCTACCCGGGACTAGCCTACAATGAGCAGTTCTTC.